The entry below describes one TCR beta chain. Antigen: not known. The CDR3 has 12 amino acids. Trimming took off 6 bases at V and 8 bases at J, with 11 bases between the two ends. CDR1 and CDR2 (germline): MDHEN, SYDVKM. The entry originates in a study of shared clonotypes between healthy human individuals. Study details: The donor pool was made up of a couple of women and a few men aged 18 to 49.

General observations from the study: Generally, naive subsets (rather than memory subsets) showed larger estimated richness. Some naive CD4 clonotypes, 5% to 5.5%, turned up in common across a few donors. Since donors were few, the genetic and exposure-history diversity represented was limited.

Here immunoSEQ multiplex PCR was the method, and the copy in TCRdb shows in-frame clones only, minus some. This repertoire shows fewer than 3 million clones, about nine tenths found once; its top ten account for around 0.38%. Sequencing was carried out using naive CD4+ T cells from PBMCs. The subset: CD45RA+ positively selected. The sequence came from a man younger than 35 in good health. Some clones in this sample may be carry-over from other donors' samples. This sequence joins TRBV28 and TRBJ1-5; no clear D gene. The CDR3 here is CASRSSGEPQHF. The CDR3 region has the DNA TGTGCCAGCAGGTCGAGTGGGGAGCCCCAGCATTTT. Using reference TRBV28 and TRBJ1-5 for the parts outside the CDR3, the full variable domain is DVKVTQSSRYLVKRTGEKVFLECVQDMDHENMFWYRQDPGLGLRLIYFSYDVKMKEKGDIPEGYSVSREKKERFSLILESASTNQTSMYLCASRSSGEPQHFGDGTRLSIL.